This entry concerns a single T cell receptor beta chain. Original methodology: Quantification of nucleated cells was approximated via reference gene primer amplification. Clones were sequenced by immunoSEQ multiplex PCR, and TCRdb holds only the in-frame ones, with some missing. V and J calls and clone size follow that table, whereas D and trimming were derived from the DNA. The sample includes approximately 500,000 clones, over 75% of them seen just once. The data are from a study of blood T cell repertoires in COVID-19. Overall study: Italy, Spain and the United States were the sources of the convalescent and acute COVID-19 samples. Sources were T cells, B-cell-depleted T cells, or PBMCs; the material itself was cDNA or gDNA.

The sample taken for sequencing was peripheral blood. The TCR originated in a human donor in a cohort sampled during active COVID-19.

In DNA form, the CDR3 reads TGTGCCAGCGGGCCGACAGATACGCAGTATTTT. It encodes CASGPTDTQYF. This sequence joins TRBV6-5 and TRBJ2-3, with D hard to call. Trimming took off 8 bases at V and 3 bases at J, with 6 bases between the two ends. The CDR3 spans 11 residues. The V gene's germline CDR1 is MNHEY and CDR2 SVGAGI.